One sample yielded the 25 T cell receptor beta chains listed below, sequenced in a study of CD4 T cells in relation to SARS-CoV-2 and coronaviruses. Their specific antigens are unknown. Sequencing was performed with immunoSEQ multiplex PCR; in TCRdb, only in-frame clones are kept and a portion is missing. The sample has around 31,000 clones, 65% to 80% seen once. The specimen was memory CD4+ T cells from PBMCs, cultured in vitro. These receptors came from an adult with COVID-19.

The chain employs TRBV19 and TRBJ2-5; a weak D match, TRBD2 (6 bases). The CDR3 is made up of 15 amino acids. Germline V CDR1 and CDR2: LNHDA, SQIVND (reference sequence). Trimming shortened V by 3 bases and J by 6 bases, and 17 bases separated the two germline ends. CDR3 protein: CASSIASVLEKTQYF. CDR3 sequence (DNA): TGTGCCAGTAGTATTGCTAGCGTTTTGGAGAAGACCCAGTACTTC.

The chain is built from TRBV6-4 and TRBJ2-3; 10 bases line up with TRBD2. Germline CDR1 and CDR2: MRHNA and SNTAGT. CDR3 length: 15 amino acids. With V trimmed by 4 bases and J by 4 bases, 5 bases remained unmatched. Here the CDR3 reads CASSAKREGPDTQYF. The CDR3 nucleotides are TGTGCCAGCAGTGCTAAGCGGGAGGGCCCAGATACGCAGTATTTT.

This chain links TRBV19 with TRBJ2-3; 10 bases align to TRBD2. CDR3 length: 18 amino acids. CDR1 and CDR2 (germline): LNHDA, SQIVND (reference sequence). Trimming took 8 bases from V and 2 from J; bases not matched to a gene: 16. The CDR3 reads CASSTGRGLAGDTDTQYF. In DNA, the CDR3 is TGTGCCAGTTCCACCGGCCGGGGGCTAGCGGGAGACACAGATACGCAGTATTTT.

This chain joins TRBV18 and TRBJ2-5; the D is unclear. This CDR3 has 16 residues. CDR1 is KGHSH, CDR2 LQKENI, per germline. Deletions cut 0 bases from V and 4 bases from J, with 15 bases between. The CDR3: CASSPPNSLGSETQYF. In DNA, the CDR3 is TGTGCCAGCTCACCACCGAACAGCCTGGGGTCAGAGACCCAGTACTTC.

The chain combines TRBV28 with TRBJ2-5; D not certain. Per the germline V gene, CDR1 is MDHEN and CDR2 is SYDVKM. The CDR3 length is 12 residues. The V end lost 1 base, the J end lost 3 bases, and 3 bases lay between the germline ends. The CDR3 bases are TGTGCCAGCAGTTTATTCGAAGAGACCCAGTACTTC. As protein: CASSLFEETQYF.

V usage is TRBV19 and J usage is TRBJ2-1, with D unresolved. Between the trimmed V and J ends, which lost 3 bases and 0 bases, there was a span of 9 bases. This CDR3 comprises 15 residues. CDR1 is LNHDA and CDR2 is SQIVND in the germline V gene (reference sequence). CDR3 sequence reads: CASSIYTDSYNEQFF. In nucleotides, the CDR3 is TGTGCCAGTAGTATTTACACCGACTCCTACAATGAGCAGTTCTTC.

The chain combines TRBV28 with TRBJ2-1; D uncertain. The CDR3 length is 15 residues. Trimming removed 1 base at V and 9 bases at J, with 16 bases between. The germline V gene encodes CDR1 MDHEN and CDR2 SYDVKM. The CDR3 DNA reads TGTGCCAGCAGTTTATTACCGCGGACCATCGGTGAGCAGTTCTTC. It yields the protein CASSLLPRTIGEQFF.

V usage is TRBV3-1 (or the pseudogene TRBV3-2) and J usage is TRBJ2-5, with D tentatively TRBD2 (5 bases). Trimming took off 7 bases at V and 5 bases at J, with 26 bases between the two ends. Germline CDR1 is LGHDT and CDR2 is YNNKEL (reference sequence). The CDR3 has 17 amino acids. The CDR3 here is CASTPALASLKRETQYF. The CDR3 DNA is TGTGCCAGCACCCCGGCGCTAGCCTCACTTAAGCGGGAGACCCAGTACTTC.

The gene calls are TRBV2 and TRBJ1-1, with D uncertain. With 8 bases removed from V and 6 bases from J, the gap between germline ends came to 19 bases. Germline V lookup: CDR1 SNHLY, CDR2 FYNNEI. The CDR3 covers 14 residues. For the CDR3, the DNA is TGTGCCAGCCACTACAGAGATACCGACCCTGAAGCTTTCTTT. Its protein is CASHYRDTDPEAFF.

This chain uses TRBV7-9 with TRBJ2-7, with 8 positions matching TRBD2. The trim removed 1 base at V and 0 bases at J, leaving 5 bases unmatched. The germline V gene has CDR1 SEHNR and CDR2 FQNEAQ (reference sequence). This CDR3 comprises 16 residues. CDR3 loop: CASSLVGRAYSYEQYF. CDR3 bases: TGTGCCAGCAGCTTAGTCGGGAGGGCTTACTCCTACGAGCAGTACTTC.

In this sample, this clone turned up a few times. This chain uses TRBV5-1 with TRBJ1-2; D is ambiguous. Trimming stripped 0 bases from V and 3 bases from J, with 12 bases between. The CDR3 totals 15 residues. The germline V gene encodes CDR1 SGHRS and CDR2 YFSETQ. CDR3 bases: TGCGCCAGCAGCTTGGCCGGTTTACAGCACTATGGCTACACCTTC. This encodes CASSLAGLQHYGYTF.

The gene calls are TRBV9 and TRBJ1-6; D not certain. This CDR3 comprises 14 residues. CDR1 is SGDLS, CDR2 YYNGEE, per germline. The V and J ends lost 0 bases and 7 bases respectively, with 8 bases between them. CDR3: CASSVVHENSPLHF. DNA for the CDR3: TGTGCCAGCAGCGTAGTACACGAGAATTCACCCCTCCACTTT.

The J gene is TRBJ2-2, the V gene TRBV4-3; D is ambiguous. The CDR3 extends over 14 amino acids. Trimming took off 0 bases at V and 4 bases at J, with 6 bases between the two ends. Germline CDR1 LGHNA, CDR2 YSLEER. The CDR3 nucleotides are TGCGCCAGCAGCCAAGATATCCGCACCGGGGAGCTGTTTTTT. This translates into CASSQDIRTGELFF.

This rearrangement joins TRBV28 to TRBJ2-7, with D possibly being TRBD2 (5 bases). The CDR3 loop spans 15 amino acids. Germline values: CDR1 MDHEN, CDR2 SYDVKM. Trimming took off 3 bases at V and 1 base at J, with 13 bases between the two ends. CDR3 region: CASSFGGSESYEQYF. The CDR3 nucleotides are TGTGCCAGCAGTTTTGGTGGGAGTGAATCCTACGAGCAGTACTTC.

This clone is a singleton in its sample. The rearrangement joins TRBV4-1 to TRBJ1-4; no clear D gene. CDR3 length: 15 residues. In germline, CDR1 is MGHRA, CDR2 YSYEKL. Trimming removed 1 base from V and 0 bases from J, with 6 bases in between. The CDR3 sequence: CASSQARATNEKLFF. The DNA of the CDR3 is TGCGCCAGCAGCCAAGCGAGGGCAACTAATGAAAAACTGTTTTTT.

The rearrangement links TRBV29-1 to TRBJ2-7; D is tentatively TRBD1 or TRBD2 (6 bases each). V dropped 7 bases and J dropped 7 bases, with 20 bases sitting between them. Germline CDR1 and CDR2: SQVTM and ANQGSEA. The CDR3 contains 13 residues. CDR3 in DNA: TGCAGCGCACAAACAGGGAGGAGGCGAGAGCAGTACTTC. Protein sequence: CSAQTGRRREQYF.

This chain uses TRBV27 with TRBJ2-7; no firm D call. The germline V gene has CDR1 MNHEY and CDR2 SMNVEV (reference sequence). CDR3 length: 14 residues. V lost 1 base and J 2 bases, leaving 9 bases between the germline ends. The CDR3 protein is CASSLYYGTYEQYF. The CDR3 DNA sequence: TGTGCCAGCAGTTTATACTACGGAACCTACGAGCAGTACTTC.

The chain employs TRBV12-3 or TRBV12-4 and TRBJ1-1; tentative D call: TRBD1 (5 bases). Deletions cut 3 bases from V and 2 bases from J, with 7 bases between. The CDR3 spans 13 residues. This CDR3 reads CASSLGGNTEAFF. CDR3 sequence (DNA): TGTGCCAGCAGTTTGGGGGGAAACACTGAAGCTTTCTTT.

The V and J genes are TRBV18 and TRBJ1-5; no reliable D call. The ends were cut back, 2 bases at V and 4 bases at J, with 12 bases in the middle. Germline assignment: CDR1 KGHSH and CDR2 LQKENI. The CDR3 runs 15 residues. CDR3 loop: CASSPIEGANQPQHF. In DNA form, the CDR3 reads TGTGCCAGCTCACCAATCGAGGGAGCAAATCAGCCCCAGCATTTT.

This chain joins TRBV6-6 and TRBJ1-1; 7 bases match TRBD1. The CDR3 loop spans 14 amino acids. The germline CDR1 and CDR2 sequences are MNHNY and SVGAGI (reference sequence). V lost 8 bases to trimming and J lost 0 bases; unmatched junction nucleotides: 6. The CDR3 DNA is TGTGCCAGCCTCCCGGGACAGATGAACACTGAAGCTTTCTTT. Residues: CASLPGQMNTEAFF.

The gene calls are TRBV20-1 and TRBJ2-2, with D uncertain. V lost 4 bases and J 7 bases, leaving 13 bases between the germline ends. Germline lookup yields CDR1 DFQATT and CDR2 SNEGSKA (reference sequence). The CDR3 sequence is 13 residues long. For the CDR3, the DNA is TGCAGTGCTATTGAAAATGGGGTCGGGGAGCTGTTTTTT. This gives the protein CSAIENGVGELFF.

This rearrangement joins TRBV30 to TRBJ1-4; tentatively, D is TRBD1 (5 bases). Trimming shortened V by 7 bases and J by 4 bases, and 10 bases separated the two germline ends. Germline assignment: CDR1 GTSNPN and CDR2 SVGIG (reference sequence). This CDR3 is built from 12 residues. The CDR3 loop reads CALGGNNEKLFF. The CDR3 DNA sequence: TGTGCCTTGGGGGGGAATAATGAAAAACTGTTTTTT.

CDR3 sequence reads: CASLTAGDHEQFF. The CDR3 nucleotides are TGTGCCAGCCTAACCGCCGGGGACCATGAGCAGTTCTTC. This chain uses TRBV28 with TRBJ2-1; D could derive from TRBD1 or TRBD2 (5 bases each). This CDR3 is built from 13 residues. Trimming pared 8 bases from V and 8 bases from J, leaving 16 bases between. Germline V CDR1 and CDR2: MDHEN, SYDVKM. The variable domain in full, completed from reference TRBV28 and TRBJ2-1, reads DVKVTQSSRYLVKRTGEKVFLECVQDMDHENMFWYRQDPGLGLRLIYFSYDVKMKEKGDIPEGYSVSREKKERFSLILESASTNQTSMYLCASLTAGDHEQFFGPGTRLTVL.

The chain links TRBV18 to TRBJ2-5, with D hard to call. Per germline, CDR1 KGHSH and CDR2 LQKENI. V was pared by 0 bases and J by 6 bases, with 5 bases between. The CDR3 loop spans 12 amino acids. Written as DNA, the CDR3 is TGTGCCAGCTCACCACCATTCCAGACCCAGTACTTC. It translates to CASSPPFQTQYF. The complete variable domain, with remaining parts taken from reference TRBV18 and TRBJ2-5, reads NAGVMQNPRHLVRRRGQEARLRCSPMKGHSHVYWYRQLPEEGLKFMVYLQKENIIDESGMPKERFSAEFPKEGPSILRIQQVVRGDSAAYFCASSPPFQTQYFGPGTRLLVL.

V gene TRBV15 combines with J gene TRBJ2-6; D is undetermined. From germline, CDR1 is LNHNV and CDR2 YYDKDF (reference sequence). The CDR3 runs to 15 residues. V was cut by 2 bases and J by 0 bases, with 5 bases left in between. Here the CDR3 reads CATSRRISGANVLTF. The DNA for the CDR3 is TGTGCCACCAGCAGAAGGATCTCTGGGGCCAACGTCCTGACTTTC. Filled out from reference TRBV15 and TRBJ2-6, the complete variable domain reads DAMVIQNPRYQVTQFGKPVTLSCSQTLNHNVMYWYQQKSSQAPKLLFHYYDKDFNNEADTPDNFQSRRPNTSFCFLDIRSPGLGDTAMYLCATSRRISGANVLTFGAGSRLTVL.